Shown below are 5 T cell receptor beta chains from a single sample sequenced in a study of immune cell composition in non-small cell lung cancer. Normal lung was sampled as far from the tumour as possible, at least 3 cm. Profiled with immunoSEQ multiplex PCR; TCRdb holds only in-frame clones, not every one. Altogether roughly 3,000 clones are present, 65% to 85% being singletons, with the ten largest covering 9.5% to 15%. Sequencing was done on a sample of non-adjacent lung tissue. Receptor source: a human donor with non-small cell lung cancer.

The chain joins TRBV19 to TRBJ2-7; 12 bases align to TRBD2. Looked up from germline, CDR1 is LNHDA and CDR2 is SQIVND (reference sequence). Trimming cost V 5 bases and J 7 bases; bases outside gene matches: 3. The CDR3 has 13 residues. The DNA for the CDR3 is TGTGCCAGTAGTTCCGGACTAGCGGGAGAGCAGTACTTC. Translated: CASSSGLAGEQYF.

The CDR3 nucleotides read TGTGCCAGCAGTTACAGTGGGCAGATCTCCTACAATGAGCAGTTCTTC. Translating it yields CASSYSGQISYNEQFF. J is TRBJ2-1 and V is TRBV6-5; D is undetermined. The ends were cut back, 2 bases at V and 0 bases at J, with 11 bases in the middle. Germline V gives CDR1 MNHEY, CDR2 SVGAGI. The CDR3 consists of 16 residues.

V is TRBV29-1 and J is TRBJ2-7, with 8 bases lining up with TRBD1. This CDR3 is built from 13 residues. Germline values: CDR1 SQVTM, CDR2 ANQGSEA. V lost 7 bases and J lost 3; bases outside the gene matches: 8. CDR3 residues: CSAQGALIYEQYF. In nucleotides, the CDR3 is TGCAGCGCCCAGGGGGCGCTTATCTACGAGCAGTACTTC.

The V call is TRBV18, the J call TRBJ2-1; 13 nucleotides line up with TRBD2. The CDR3 is 15 amino acids. Germline V gives CDR1 KGHSH, CDR2 LQKENI. V lost 3 bases and J lost 7; bases outside the gene matches: 3. The CDR3 DNA reads TGTGCCAGCTCACCGGGACTAGCGGGATTGAATGAGCAGTTCTTC. It translates to CASSPGLAGLNEQFF.

The V and J genes are TRBV4-2 and TRBJ2-5; 12 nucleotides align to TRBD2. Unmatched junction bases numbered 3, after V lost 4 bases and J lost 3 bases. The CDR3 sequence is 15 residues long. CDR1 and CDR2 from the germline V gene are LGHNA and YNFKEQ. CDR3: CASSRRTSGEETQYF. The DNA for the CDR3 is TGTGCCAGCAGCCGTCGGACTAGCGGGGAAGAGACCCAGTACTTC.